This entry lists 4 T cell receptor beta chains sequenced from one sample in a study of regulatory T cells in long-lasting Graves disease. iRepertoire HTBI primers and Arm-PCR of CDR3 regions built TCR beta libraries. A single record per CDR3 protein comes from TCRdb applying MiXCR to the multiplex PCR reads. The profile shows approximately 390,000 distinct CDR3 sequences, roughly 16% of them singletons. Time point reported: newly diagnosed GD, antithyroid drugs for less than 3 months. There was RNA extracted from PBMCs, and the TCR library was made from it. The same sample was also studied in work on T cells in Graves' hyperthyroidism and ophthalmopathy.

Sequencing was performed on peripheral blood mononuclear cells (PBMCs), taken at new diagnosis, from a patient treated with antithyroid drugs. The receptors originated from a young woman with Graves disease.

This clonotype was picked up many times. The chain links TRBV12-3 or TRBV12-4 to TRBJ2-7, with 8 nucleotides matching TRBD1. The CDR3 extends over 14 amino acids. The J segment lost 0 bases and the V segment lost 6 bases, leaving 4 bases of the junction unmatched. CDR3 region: CASRRQGPSYEQYF. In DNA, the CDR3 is TGTGCCAGCAGACGACAGGGGCCCTCCTACGAGCAGTACTTC.

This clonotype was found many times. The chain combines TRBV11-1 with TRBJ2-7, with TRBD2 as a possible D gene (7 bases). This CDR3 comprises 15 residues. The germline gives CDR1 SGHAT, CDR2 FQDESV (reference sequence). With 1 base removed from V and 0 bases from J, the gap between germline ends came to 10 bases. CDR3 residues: CASSLEGGPSYEQYF. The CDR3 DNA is TGTGCCAGCAGCTTAGAGGGGGGGCCCTCCTACGAGCAGTACTTC. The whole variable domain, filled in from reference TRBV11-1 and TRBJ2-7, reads EAEVAQSPRYKITEKSQAVAFWCDPISGHATLYWYRQILGQGPELLVQFQDESVVDDSQLPKDRFSAERLKGVDSTLKIQPAELGDSAMYLCASSLEGGPSYEQYFGPGTRLTVT.

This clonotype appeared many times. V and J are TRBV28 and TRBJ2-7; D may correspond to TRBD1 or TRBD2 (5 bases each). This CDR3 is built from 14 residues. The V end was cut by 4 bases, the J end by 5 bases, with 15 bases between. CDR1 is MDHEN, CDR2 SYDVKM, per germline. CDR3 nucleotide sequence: TGTGCCAGCAGTTCCCCCCCGGGGACCCACGAGCAGTACTTC. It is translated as CASSSPPGTHEQYF.

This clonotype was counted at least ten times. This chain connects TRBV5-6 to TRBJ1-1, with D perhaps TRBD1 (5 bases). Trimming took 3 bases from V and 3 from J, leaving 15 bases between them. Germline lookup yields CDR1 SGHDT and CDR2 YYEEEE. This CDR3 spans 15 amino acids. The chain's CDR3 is CASSYDLTGDTEAFF. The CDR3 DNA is TGTGCCAGCAGCTATGACTTAACGGGGGACACTGAAGCTTTCTTT.